Listed below are T cell receptor beta chains from one sample, sequenced in a study of early T cells in non-severe SARS-CoV-2 infection. MiXCR, run by TCRdb on the 5' RACE reads, gives a single entry per CDR3 protein. The sample yields about 50,000 distinct CDR3 sequences, about a tenth seen once. This sample comprised whole blood, obtained at baseline. The receptor set was obtained from an adult who was a healthcare worker with PCR-confirmed SARS-CoV-2 infection or an uninfected control (not recorded which). The CDR3 runs from the conserved cysteine through the conserved F or W. The order of the fields is CDR3 DNA, CDR3 protein, V gene, clone size, D gene, J gene. A D gene is named only where the DNA matches it firmly. Expanded clones are given a class, and other clones once, few, many or no size at all.

TGTGCCAGCATCAAACGGCGGGGACAGGGTACCGGGGAGCTGTTTTTT CASIKRRGQGTGELFF TRBV7-9 few TRBD1 TRBJ2-2
TGTGCCAGCAGCTTAGTTCCGGGAGACTACGAGCAGTACTTC CASSLVPGDYEQYF TRBV11-2 NA NA TRBJ2-7
TGTGCCAGCAGCTTAACGGTGGGCGGGAGCACCGGGGAGCTGTTTTTT CASSLTVGGSTGELFF TRBV7-3 NA TRBD2 TRBJ2-2
TGCAGCGTTGTACGACTAGCTTTAACGAATGAGCAGTTCTTC CSVVRLALTNEQFF TRBV29-1 many TRBD2 TRBJ2-1
TGTGCCTGGTTACTGGGCTACAATGAGCAGTTCTTC CAWLLGYNEQFF TRBV30 NA NA TRBJ2-1
TGTGCCAGCAGCCAAGGTCTAACAGGGGTGAACACTGAAGCTTTCTTT CASSQGLTGVNTEAFF TRBV3-1 NA TRBD1 TRBJ1-1
TGCAGTGCTGACCCCCTAGCGGGAGGCGAGACCCAGTACTTC CSADPLAGGETQYF TRBV20-1 NA TRBD2 TRBJ2-5
TGTGCCAGCAGTTCCTGGACAGCCTACAATGAGCAGTTCTTC CASSSWTAYNEQFF TRBV12-3/TRBV12-4 few NA TRBJ2-1
TGTGCCAGCCGGGCACTCTCCTACGAGCAGTACTTC CASRALSYEQYF TRBV6-5 NA NA TRBJ2-7
TGTGCCACCAGCAGACCGCCGGGACAGGGGTCAGATACGCAGTATTTT CATSRPPGQGSDTQYF TRBV15 few TRBD1 TRBJ2-3
TGCGCCAGCAGTAGGTCACAGAGCAATCAGCCCCAGCATTTT CASSRSQSNQPQHF TRBV10-2 NA NA TRBJ1-5
TGTGCCAGCAGCAGCCCCAGGGGGTACTACGAGCAGTACTTC CASSSPRGYYEQYF TRBV5-6 few TRBD1 TRBJ2-7
TGTGCCAGTAGTACCCCTCGGATTACTAACTATGGCTACACCTTC CASSTPRITNYGYTF TRBV19 many NA TRBJ1-2
TGCGCCAGCAGTGCCTCTCGGACAGGGGGAGGCTACACCTTC CASSASRTGGGYTF TRBV10-2 NA TRBD1 TRBJ1-2
TGTGCCAGCAGCGGGGGACACCAGGGAGCAGAGACCCAGTACTTC CASSGGHQGAETQYF TRBV28 many NA TRBJ2-5
TGTGCCAGCAGTTCCAATCAGCCCCAGCATTTT CASSSNQPQHF TRBV2 many NA TRBJ1-5
TGTGCCAGCAGCTTTCTTCCGGCCCCCGGCGAGCAGTACTTC CASSFLPAPGEQYF TRBV7-2 NA NA TRBJ2-7
TGTGCCAGCAGCCACCCGGTCAGGGGTAGCACAGATACGCAGTATTTT CASSHPVRGSTDTQYF TRBV5-4 NA NA TRBJ2-3
TGTGCCAGCAGCCAAGATACGGCTGGCTACACCTTC CASSQDTAGYTF TRBV4-2 many NA TRBJ1-2
TGTGCCAGTAGGGACAACTACGAGCAGTACTTC CASRDNYEQYF TRBV19 few NA TRBJ2-7
TGTGCCAGCAGTTTATCCTACAATGAGCAGTTCTTC CASSLSYNEQFF TRBV12-3/TRBV12-4 many NA TRBJ2-1
TGTGCCAGCAGCTTTAATCCGGATACGCAGTATTTT CASSFNPDTQYF TRBV11-2 few NA TRBJ2-3
TGTGCCAGCAGTTGGGCAGGGAATTCGGACACCCAGTACTTC CASSWAGNSDTQYF TRBV12-3/TRBV12-4 NA NA TRBJ2-5
TGTGCCAGCAGCTTGAATAGGCATCGCCAAGAGACCCAGTACTTC CASSLNRHRQETQYF TRBV5-5 NA NA TRBJ2-5
TGTGCCAGCAGTCCCAGACAGGGCCCTACCTATGGCTACACCTTC CASSPRQGPTYGYTF TRBV12-3/TRBV12-4 NA TRBD1 TRBJ1-2
TGTGCCAGCAGCCCAACTGTAGGAGGGAACACTGAAGCTTTCTTT CASSPTVGGNTEAFF TRBV7-9 NA NA TRBJ1-1
TGTGCCAGCAGGACCGGGACAGCCGGTGGGGAGACCCAGTACTTC CASRTGTAGGETQYF TRBV2 NA TRBD1 TRBJ2-5
TGTGCCAGCAGCACCGGACAGGGAGGGAATTCACCCCTCCACTTT CASSTGQGGNSPLHF TRBV9 many TRBD1 TRBJ1-6
TGTGCCAGCAGTTTAAACGAGCAGTACTTC CASSLNEQYF TRBV27 NA NA TRBJ2-7
TGTGCCATCAGTGAAGGTGGTACAGATACGCAGTATTTT CAISEGGTDTQYF TRBV10-3 many NA TRBJ2-3
TGTGCCAGCAAGACCGGGACTACGGGTGAAGCTTTCTTT CASKTGTTGEAFF TRBV6-1 many NA TRBJ1-1
TGTGCCAGCAGTTCCCCCGCGGGAGGAACCTACGAGCAGTACTTC CASSSPAGGTYEQYF TRBV28 many TRBD2 TRBJ2-7
TGTGCCAGCAGCCGAGTGTGGGATCCGAAATCCTACGAGCAGTACTTC CASSRVWDPKSYEQYF TRBV5-5 many NA TRBJ2-7
TGTGCCAGCGGTAAGGACCCATTCCTCACCGGGGAGCTGTTTTTT CASGKDPFLTGELFF TRBV3-1 NA NA TRBJ2-2
TGTGCCAGCGGAGGACGGGGGGCCTCCTACAATGAGCAGTTCTTC CASGGRGASYNEQFF TRBV5-4 NA NA TRBJ2-1
TGCAGCGTCCGCAGGGGGACAGCGGGGGACGAGCAGTACTTC CSVRRGTAGDEQYF TRBV29-1 NA NA TRBJ2-7
TGTGCCAGCAGCCGCGGGGTCATTCAGTACTTC CASSRGVIQYF TRBV7-2 NA NA TRBJ2-4
TGCGCCAGCAGCTTGGAGTCAGAGGGGGATACGCAGTATTTT CASSLESEGDTQYF TRBV5-1 NA NA TRBJ2-3
TGTGCCAGCAGCCCAGCGGGGGGACAGTACGAGCAGTACTTC CASSPAGGQYEQYF TRBV6-5 NA TRBD2 TRBJ2-7
TGTGCCAGCAGCTTGCGGGACAGGGGGTATGGCTACACCTTC CASSLRDRGYGYTF TRBV5-4 few TRBD1 TRBJ1-2
TGTGCCATCAGTGATTTAGCGGGAGAGAGGAATGAGCAGTTCTTC CAISDLAGERNEQFF TRBV10-3 NA TRBD2 TRBJ2-1